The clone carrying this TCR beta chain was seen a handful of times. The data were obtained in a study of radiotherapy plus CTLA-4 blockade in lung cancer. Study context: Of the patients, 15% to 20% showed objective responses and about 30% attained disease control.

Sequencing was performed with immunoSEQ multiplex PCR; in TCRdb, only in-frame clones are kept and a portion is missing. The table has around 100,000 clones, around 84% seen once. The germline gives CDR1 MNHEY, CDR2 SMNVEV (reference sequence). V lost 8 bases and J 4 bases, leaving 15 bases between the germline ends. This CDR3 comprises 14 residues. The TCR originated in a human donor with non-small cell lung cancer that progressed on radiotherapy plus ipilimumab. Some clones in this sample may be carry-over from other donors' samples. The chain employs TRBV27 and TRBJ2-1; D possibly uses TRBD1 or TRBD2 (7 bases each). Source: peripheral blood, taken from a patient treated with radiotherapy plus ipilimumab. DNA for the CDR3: TGTGCCAGCTGGGAGGGGGCGGGTTACAATGAGCAGTTCTTC. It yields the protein CASWEGAGYNEQFF.